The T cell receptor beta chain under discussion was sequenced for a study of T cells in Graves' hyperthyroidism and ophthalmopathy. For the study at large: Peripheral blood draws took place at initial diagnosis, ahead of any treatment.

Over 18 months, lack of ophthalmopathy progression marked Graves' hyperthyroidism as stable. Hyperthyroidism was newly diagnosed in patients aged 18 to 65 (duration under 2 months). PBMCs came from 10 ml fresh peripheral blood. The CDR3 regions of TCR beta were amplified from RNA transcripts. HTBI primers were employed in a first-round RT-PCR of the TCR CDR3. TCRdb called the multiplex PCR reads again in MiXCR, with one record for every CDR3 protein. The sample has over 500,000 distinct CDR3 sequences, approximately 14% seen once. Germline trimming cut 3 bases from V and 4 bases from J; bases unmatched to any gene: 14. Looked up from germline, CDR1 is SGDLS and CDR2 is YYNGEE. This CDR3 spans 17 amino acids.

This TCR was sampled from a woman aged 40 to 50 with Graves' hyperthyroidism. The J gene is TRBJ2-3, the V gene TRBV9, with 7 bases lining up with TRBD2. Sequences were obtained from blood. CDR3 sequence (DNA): TGTGCCAGCAGCGCCGCCCTCCGAGCGGGAAAGCCAGATACGCAGTATTTT. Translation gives CASSAALRAGKPDTQYF.